This T cell receptor (beta chain) was recovered during a study of T cell responses to AZD1222 COVID-19 vaccine. Whole-study context: Second-dose schedules of about 4 or about 12 weeks were combined.

Study results and limitations: Along spike, vaccine-associated CD4 TCRs were found throughout, with dominance at 160-218 and 743-854.

The data were produced by immunoSEQ multiplex PCR, yet TCRdb's version contains in-frame clones alone and is incomplete. The sample holds around 99,000 clones, more than 90% seen once. In the case of this clone: Its antigen remains unidentified. In the same sample, other DNA sequences code for this CDR3.

The sequenced sample was peripheral blood, obtained on day 0 of AZD1222 vaccination. The sequence came from an adult in good health.

CDR3 protein: CASSPRGANEKLFF. The DNA for the CDR3 is TGTGCCAGCTCACCACGGGGGGCTAATGAAAAACTGTTTTTT. This chain joins TRBV18 and TRBJ1-4; TRBD1 is a possible D gene (5 bases). The CDR3 spans 14 residues. Germline V gene data show CDR1 as KGHSH and CDR2 as LQKENI. Between the trimmed V and J ends, which lost 1 base and 3 bases, there was a span of 6 bases.